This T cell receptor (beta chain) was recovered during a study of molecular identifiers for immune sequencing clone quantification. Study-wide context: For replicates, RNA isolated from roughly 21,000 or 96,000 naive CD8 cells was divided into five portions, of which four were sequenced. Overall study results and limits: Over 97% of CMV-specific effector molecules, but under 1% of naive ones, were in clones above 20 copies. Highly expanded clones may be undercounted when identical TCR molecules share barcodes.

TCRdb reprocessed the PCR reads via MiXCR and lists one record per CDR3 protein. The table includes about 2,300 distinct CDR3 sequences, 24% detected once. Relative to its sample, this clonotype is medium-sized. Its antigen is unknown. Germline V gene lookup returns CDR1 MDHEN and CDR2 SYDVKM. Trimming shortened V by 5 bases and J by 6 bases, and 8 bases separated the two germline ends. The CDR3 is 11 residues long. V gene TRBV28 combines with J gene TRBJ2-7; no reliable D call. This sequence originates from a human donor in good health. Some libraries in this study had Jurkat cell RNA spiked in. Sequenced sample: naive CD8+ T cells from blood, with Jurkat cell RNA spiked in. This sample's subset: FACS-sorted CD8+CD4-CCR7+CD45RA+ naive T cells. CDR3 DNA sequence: TGTGCCAGCAGTACCGTCGCCGAGCAGTACTTC. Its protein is CASSTVAEQYF.